A selection of T cell receptor beta chains follows, all from one sample in a study of Ad26.COV2.S vaccination and SARS-CoV-2 variants. Repertoires were generated with immunoSEQ multiplex PCR, while TCRdb's copy carries only in-frame clones and drops some. The sample yields a few hundred thousand clones, around 86% seen once. The material was peripheral blood, obtained in a trial of Ad26.COV2.S vaccine versus placebo. Source of these receptors: a person between 18 and 59 years old who received the Ad26.COV2.S COVID-19 vaccine or a placebo. The CDR3 runs from the conserved cysteine through the conserved F or W. A D gene is named only where the DNA matches it firmly. Some rows mark clone size as missing; the rest say once, few, many or name a class of expanded clone.

v_gene: TRBV4-1
abundance: .
d_gene: TRBD2
j_gene: TRBJ2-5
CDR3nt: TGCGCCAGCCGGTTGGGTAGCGGGGGGGCCCAAGAGACCCAGTACTTC
CDR3aa: CASRLGSGGAQETQYF

v_gene: TRBV19
abundance: .
d_gene: .
j_gene: TRBJ1-1
CDR3nt: TGTGCCAGTAGTATGAGCCGGTACACTGAAGCTTTCTTT
CDR3aa: CASSMSRYTEAFF

v_gene: TRBV7-9
abundance: .
d_gene: .
j_gene: TRBJ1-3
CDR3nt: TGTGCCAGCAGCTTAAGCTCTGGAAACACCATATATTTT
CDR3aa: CASSLSSGNTIYF

v_gene: TRBV24-1
abundance: .
d_gene: .
j_gene: TRBJ1-2
CDR3nt: TGTGCCACCAGTGATTCCCATATCTATGGCTACACCTTC
CDR3aa: CATSDSHIYGYTF

v_gene: TRBV27
abundance: .
d_gene: TRBD1
j_gene: TRBJ2-7
CDR3nt: TGTGCCAGCAGTCCAGGGACAGACTCCTACGAGCAGTACTTC
CDR3aa: CASSPGTDSYEQYF

v_gene: TRBV6-2/TRBV6-3
abundance: .
d_gene: .
j_gene: TRBJ1-5
CDR3nt: TGTGCCAGCAGTCGTGGGAGCTATAGCAATCAGCCCCAGCATTTT
CDR3aa: CASSRGSYSNQPQHF

v_gene: TRBV5-4
abundance: few
d_gene: TRBD2
j_gene: TRBJ2-7
CDR3nt: TGTGCCAGCAGAGAAGGACTAGCGGGGGCCTACGAGCAGTACTTC
CDR3aa: CASREGLAGAYEQYF

v_gene: TRBV9
abundance: .
d_gene: .
j_gene: TRBJ1-5
CDR3nt: TGTGCCAGCAGCGTGATGGCAGACAATCAGCCCCAGCATTTT
CDR3aa: CASSVMADNQPQHF

v_gene: TRBV5-6
abundance: .
d_gene: TRBD1
j_gene: TRBJ1-4
CDR3nt: TGTGCCAGCAGCTTGAGGAGGACAGGGAGAGACGTAAATGAAAAACTGTTTTTT
CDR3aa: CASSLRRTGRDVNEKLFF

v_gene: TRBV7-9
abundance: .
d_gene: .
j_gene: TRBJ1-4
CDR3nt: TGTGCCAGCAGCTTAGTCACGGGAGGGCTCGAAAAACTGTTTTTT
CDR3aa: CASSLVTGGLEKLFF

v_gene: TRBV6-5
abundance: .
d_gene: TRBD2
j_gene: TRBJ2-3
CDR3nt: TGTGCCAGCAGTTCCACACTAGCGGGGGCCGTTAGTGCGCAGTATTTT
CDR3aa: CASSSTLAGAVSAQYF

v_gene: TRBV3-1/TRBV3-2
abundance: .
d_gene: .
j_gene: TRBJ1-2
CDR3nt: TGTGCCAGCAGCCAAGATCGGTTGTGGCAGGGAAAACCCGGTGGCTACACCTTC
CDR3aa: CASSQDRLWQGKPGGYTF

v_gene: TRBV5-1
abundance: .
d_gene: TRBD1
j_gene: TRBJ2-3
CDR3nt: TGCGCCAGCAGCCGGGACAGGAGCACAGATACGCAGTATTTT
CDR3aa: CASSRDRSTDTQYF

v_gene: TRBV9
abundance: .
d_gene: TRBD1
j_gene: TRBJ2-1
CDR3nt: TGTGCCAGCAGCCTAACACTAACAGGGGTCTCCTACAATGAGCAGTTCTTC
CDR3aa: CASSLTLTGVSYNEQFF

v_gene: TRBV4-3
abundance: .
d_gene: .
j_gene: TRBJ2-7
CDR3nt: TGCGCCAGCAGCCCAGTCGGTACTAGTTACGAGCAGTACTTC
CDR3aa: CASSPVGTSYEQYF

v_gene: TRBV2
abundance: .
d_gene: .
j_gene: TRBJ1-5
CDR3nt: TGTGCCAGCAATCAGGACAGATTTAATCAGCCCCAGCATTTT
CDR3aa: CASNQDRFNQPQHF

v_gene: TRBV18
abundance: .
d_gene: .
j_gene: TRBJ2-7
CDR3nt: TGTGCCAGCTCACCAACTCCGAGGGAGCAGTACTTC
CDR3aa: CASSPTPREQYF

v_gene: TRBV9
abundance: .
d_gene: TRBD1
j_gene: TRBJ2-2
CDR3nt: TGTGCCAGCAGCGTGGGACAGGGGGCGGGCGGGGAGCTGTTTTTT
CDR3aa: CASSVGQGAGGELFF

v_gene: TRBV4-1
abundance: .
d_gene: TRBD1
j_gene: TRBJ2-3
CDR3nt: TGCGCCAGCAGCCCCGATGGGACAGGGGGCACAGATACGCAGTATTTT
CDR3aa: CASSPDGTGGTDTQYF

v_gene: TRBV6-2/TRBV6-3
abundance: .
d_gene: TRBD2
j_gene: TRBJ2-1
CDR3nt: TGTGCCAGCAGTTACGCCCTGGGAGGAGCGGGGGGGCGCAATGAGCAGTTCTTC
CDR3aa: CASSYALGGAGGRNEQFF

v_gene: TRBV27
abundance: .
d_gene: .
j_gene: TRBJ2-1
CDR3nt: TGTGCCAGCAGTTTATCGTTAGGGAGCTCCTACAATGAGCAGTTCTTC
CDR3aa: CASSLSLGSSYNEQFF

v_gene: TRBV6-4
abundance: .
d_gene: TRBD1
j_gene: TRBJ1-5
CDR3nt: TGTGCCAGCAGTCCGCGGGACAGTTACAATCAGCCCCAGCATTTT
CDR3aa: CASSPRDSYNQPQHF

v_gene: TRBV13
abundance: .
d_gene: .
j_gene: TRBJ1-6
CDR3nt: TGTGCCAGCAGCTTAAAGGGGGGAAGGTCACCCCTCCACTTT
CDR3aa: CASSLKGGRSPLHF

v_gene: TRBV30
abundance: .
d_gene: .
j_gene: TRBJ1-4
CDR3nt: TGTGCCTCGGGACAACTGAATGAAAAACTGTTTTTT
CDR3aa: CASGQLNEKLFF

v_gene: TRBV15
abundance: .
d_gene: .
j_gene: TRBJ2-7
CDR3nt: TGTGCCACCAGCGGAAAAAGAGAGACCCCCTACGAGCAGTACTTC
CDR3aa: CATSGKRETPYEQYF

v_gene: TRBV6-4
abundance: .
d_gene: .
j_gene: TRBJ2-3
CDR3nt: TGTGCCAGCAGTCCCCAAGCCCAGGGACCTTTCACAGATACGCAGTATTTT
CDR3aa: CASSPQAQGPFTDTQYF

v_gene: TRBV21-1
abundance: once
d_gene: .
j_gene: TRBJ2-1
CDR3nt: TGTGCCAGCAGCAAAGCGAGCACGGAAAATGACCATCTCTCCTACAATGAGCAGTTCTTC
CDR3aa: CASSKASTENDHLSYNEQFF

v_gene: TRBV30
abundance: .
d_gene: .
j_gene: TRBJ1-6
CDR3nt: TGTGCCTGGAGTGTAGGGGACTTGGGAAATTCACCCCTCCACTTT
CDR3aa: CAWSVGDLGNSPLHF

v_gene: TRBV27
abundance: .
d_gene: TRBD1
j_gene: TRBJ1-2
CDR3nt: TGTGCCAGCAGTTATCAGGGGGGCTATGGCTACACCTTC
CDR3aa: CASSYQGGYGYTF

v_gene: TRBV27
abundance: .
d_gene: .
j_gene: TRBJ1-2
CDR3nt: TGTGCCAGCAGTTGGGGGGTGGGAAATGGCTACACCTTC
CDR3aa: CASSWGVGNGYTF

v_gene: TRBV7-8
abundance: .
d_gene: TRBD1
j_gene: TRBJ1-1
CDR3nt: TGTGCCAGCAGCTATTACAGGGGGAACACTGAAGCTTTCTTT
CDR3aa: CASSYYRGNTEAFF